This T cell receptor (beta chain) derives from a study of naive and memory T cell subsets. General study points: A few larger clonotypes appeared in naive repertoires, especially CD8, possibly memory cells re-expressing CD45RA.

A note on this clonotype: Its target is not known.

Two oligonucleotides, mixed equimolar, formed the beta constant-region primer covering TRBC1 and TRBC2. The ligated cDNA underwent four PCR rounds using SP2 and nested alpha and beta constant-region primers. A 12-nucleotide UMI and the SP2 primer were added to the cDNA 3' end by oligonucleotide ligation. TCRdb itself ran the UMI-ligation and nested PCR reads through MiXCR, one entry per CDR3 protein. The table lists around 140,000 distinct CDR3 sequences, approximately 20% of them singletons. The TCR was taken from a human donor in good health. The sequencing input was naive CD8+ T cells from blood.

CDR3 nucleotide sequence: TGTGCCAGCAGCCAAGAATCAAGCGGGAGGTTTCCCTACAATGAGCAGTTCTTC. It yields the protein CASSQESSGRFPYNEQFF. This chain uses TRBV3-1 with TRBJ2-1, with 9 bases aligning to TRBD2. V gave up 0 bases and J gave up 2 bases; unmatched junction bases: 8. The V gene's germline CDR1 is LGHDT and CDR2 YNNKEL (reference sequence). The CDR3 is 18 residues long.